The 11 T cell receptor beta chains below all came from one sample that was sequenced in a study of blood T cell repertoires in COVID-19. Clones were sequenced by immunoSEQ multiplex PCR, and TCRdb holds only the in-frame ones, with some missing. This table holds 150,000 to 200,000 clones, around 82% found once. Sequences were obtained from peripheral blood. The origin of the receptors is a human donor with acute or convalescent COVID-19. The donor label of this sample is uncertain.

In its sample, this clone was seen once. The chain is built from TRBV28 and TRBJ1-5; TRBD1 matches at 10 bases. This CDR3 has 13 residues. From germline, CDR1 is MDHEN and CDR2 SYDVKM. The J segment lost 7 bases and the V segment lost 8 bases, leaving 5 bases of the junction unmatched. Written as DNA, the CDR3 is TGTGCCAGCCGGGACAGGGGAAGGCAGCCCCAGCATTTT. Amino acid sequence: CASRDRGRQPQHF.

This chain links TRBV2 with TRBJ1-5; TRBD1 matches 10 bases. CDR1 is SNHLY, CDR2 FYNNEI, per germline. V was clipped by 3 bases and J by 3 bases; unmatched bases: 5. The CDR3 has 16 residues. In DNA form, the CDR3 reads TGTGCCAGCAGTGACCGGACAGGGGGTAACAATCAGCCCCAGCATTTT. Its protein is CASSDRTGGNNQPQHF.

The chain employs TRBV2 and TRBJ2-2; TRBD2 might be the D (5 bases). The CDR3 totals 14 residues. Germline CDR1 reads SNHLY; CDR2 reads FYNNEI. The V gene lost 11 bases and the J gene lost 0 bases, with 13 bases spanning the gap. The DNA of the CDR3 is TGTGCCGGGCGCCGGGATTCGAACACCGGGGAGCTGTTTTTT. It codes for CAGRRDSNTGELFF.

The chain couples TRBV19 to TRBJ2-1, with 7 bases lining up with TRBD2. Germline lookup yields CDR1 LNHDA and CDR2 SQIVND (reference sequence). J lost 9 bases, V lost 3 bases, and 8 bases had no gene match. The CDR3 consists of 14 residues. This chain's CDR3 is CASSITSGAGEQFF. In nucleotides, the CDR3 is TGTGCCAGTAGTATCACAAGCGGGGCGGGTGAGCAGTTCTTC. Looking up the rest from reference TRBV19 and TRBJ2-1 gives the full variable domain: DGGITQSPKYLFRKEGQNVTLSCEQNLNHDAMYWYRQDPGQGLRLIYYSQIVNDFQKGDIAEGYSVSREKKESFPLTVTSAQKNPTAFYLCASSITSGAGEQFFGPGTRLTVL.

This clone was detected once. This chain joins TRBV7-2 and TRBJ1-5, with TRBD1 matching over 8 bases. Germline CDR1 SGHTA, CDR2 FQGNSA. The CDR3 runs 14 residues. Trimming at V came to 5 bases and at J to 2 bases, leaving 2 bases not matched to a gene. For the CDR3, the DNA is TGTGCCAGCAGCGCGGACAGGGGCAATCAGCCCCAGCATTTT. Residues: CASSADRGNQPQHF.

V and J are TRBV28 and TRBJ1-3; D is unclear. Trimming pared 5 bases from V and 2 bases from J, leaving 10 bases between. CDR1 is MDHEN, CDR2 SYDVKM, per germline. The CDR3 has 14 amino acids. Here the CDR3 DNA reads TGTGCCAGCAGTCCCCGGTTAGCTGGAAACACCATATATTTT. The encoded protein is CASSPRLAGNTIYF.

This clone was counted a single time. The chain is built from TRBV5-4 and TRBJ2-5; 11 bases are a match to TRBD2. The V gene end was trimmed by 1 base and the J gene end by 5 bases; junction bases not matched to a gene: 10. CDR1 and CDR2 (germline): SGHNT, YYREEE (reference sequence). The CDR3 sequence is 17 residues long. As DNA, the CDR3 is TGTGCCAGCAGCTTGATGGGTAGCGGGAGGGCAGGGGAGACCCAGTACTTC. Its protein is CASSLMGSGRAGETQYF. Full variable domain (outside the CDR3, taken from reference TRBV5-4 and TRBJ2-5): ETGVTQSPTHLIKTRGQQVTLRCSSQSGHNTVSWYQQALGQGPQFIFQYYREEENGRGNFPPRFSGLQFPNYSSELNVNALELDDSALYLCASSLMGSGRAGETQYFGPGTRLLVL.

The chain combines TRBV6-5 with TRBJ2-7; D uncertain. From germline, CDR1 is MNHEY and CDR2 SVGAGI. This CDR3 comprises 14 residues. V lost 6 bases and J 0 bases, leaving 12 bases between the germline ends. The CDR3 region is CASRFSQASYEQYF. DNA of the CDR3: TGTGCCAGCAGATTTTCGCAGGCCTCCTACGAGCAGTACTTC.

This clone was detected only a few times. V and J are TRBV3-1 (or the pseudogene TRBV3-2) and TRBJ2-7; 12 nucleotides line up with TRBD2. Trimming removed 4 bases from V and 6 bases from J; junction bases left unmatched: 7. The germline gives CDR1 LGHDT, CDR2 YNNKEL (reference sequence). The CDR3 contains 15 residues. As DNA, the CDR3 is TGTGCCAGCAGCCTAGGACTAGCGGGATCTCGCGAGCAGTACTTC. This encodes CASSLGLAGSREQYF.

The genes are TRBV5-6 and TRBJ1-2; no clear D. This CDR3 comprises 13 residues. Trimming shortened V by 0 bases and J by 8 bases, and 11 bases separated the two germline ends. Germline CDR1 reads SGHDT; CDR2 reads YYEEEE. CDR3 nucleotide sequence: TGTGCCAGCAGCTTGGCCGAGGGTTTCGGCTACACCTTC. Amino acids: CASSLAEGFGYTF.

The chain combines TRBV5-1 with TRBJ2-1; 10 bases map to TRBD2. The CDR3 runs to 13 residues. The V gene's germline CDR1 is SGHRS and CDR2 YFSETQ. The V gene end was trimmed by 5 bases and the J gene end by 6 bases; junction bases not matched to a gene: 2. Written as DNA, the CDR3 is TGCGCCAGCAGTACTAGCGGGGCCAATGAGCAGTTCTTC. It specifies CASSTSGANEQFF.